The 28 T cell receptor beta chains given below trace back to one sample, sequenced in a study of OX40 agonist ivuxolimab in advanced cancers. Receptor amplification or capture employed the immunoSEQ multiplex PCR assay. TCRdb mirrors the immuneACCESS table, restricted to in-frame sequences. Some clones are absent from its copies; in checked studies, under half trace to an unresolved V gene, and the reason for the others is unknown. The sample table contains around 81,000 clones; only one count was recorded for 84% of them. Together, the top ten hold 6.5% to 8% of the sample. The sequencing used CD4+ or CD8+ T cells sorted from blood, collected in a trial of the OX40 agonist ivuxolimab. These receptors all come from an adult with an advanced solid tumor such as melanoma, head and neck, liver or kidney cancer.

The rearrangement links TRBV2 to TRBJ2-5, with 9 bases identical to TRBD1. CDR1 is SNHLY, CDR2 FYNNEI, per germline. This CDR3 is 14 amino acids long. The V segment lost 7 bases and the J segment 5 bases; nucleotides outside the gene matches: 8. Here the CDR3 DNA reads TGTGCCAGCATTCCAGGACAGGGGACGGAGACCCAGTACTTC. The encoded protein is CASIPGQGTETQYF.

The chain is built from TRBV28 and TRBJ1-2, with 12 nucleotides matching TRBD1. This CDR3 region has 16 residues. Trimming removed 5 bases from V and 5 bases from J; junction bases left unmatched: 9. The germline gives CDR1 MDHEN, CDR2 SYDVKM. The CDR3 region is CASSPPGQGAGYGYTF. The DNA for the CDR3 is TGTGCCAGCAGTCCGCCGGGACAGGGGGCGGGGTATGGCTACACCTTC.

The chain has TRBV4-1 and TRBJ2-3; 12 bases fit TRBD1. This CDR3 contains 17 residues. Germline CDR1 MGHRA, CDR2 YSYEKL. V was clipped by 3 bases and J by 6 bases; unmatched bases: 10. The CDR3 protein is CASSHPGGTGGLDTQYF. The CDR3 DNA sequence: TGCGCCAGCAGCCACCCCGGGGGGACAGGGGGCCTGGATACGCAGTATTTT.

This clone was observed a single time. The genes are TRBV2 and TRBJ1-6, with TRBD1 matching 7 bases. This CDR3 has 18 amino acids. J lost 2 bases, V lost 3 bases, and 10 bases had no gene match. Germline V gene data show CDR1 as SNHLY and CDR2 as FYNNEI. The CDR3 sequence is CASSELAGQDPYNSPLHF. The CDR3 DNA follows: TGTGCCAGCAGTGAGTTAGCTGGACAGGACCCCTATAATTCACCCCTCCACTTT.

This chain uses TRBV7-9 with TRBJ1-1; no reliable D call. Trimming removed 1 base at V and 6 bases at J, with 15 bases between. Per the germline V gene, CDR1 is SEHNR and CDR2 is FQNEAQ (reference sequence). The CDR3 totals 15 residues. The CDR3 sequence: CASSLESVASAEAFF. As DNA, the CDR3 is TGTGCCAGCAGCTTAGAGTCCGTGGCCTCTGCTGAAGCTTTCTTT.

In this sample, this clone turned up a few times. The chain uses TRBV29-1 and TRBJ1-4; tentatively, D is TRBD1 (6 bases). The CDR3 covers 13 residues. Germline V gene data show CDR1 as SQVTM and CDR2 as ANQGSEA. V was trimmed by 5 bases and J by 3 bases, leaving 10 bases between them. CDR3 DNA: TGCAGCGTTCCAGGGGCGGCTAATGAAAAACTGTTTTTT. Encoded protein: CSVPGAANEKLFF.

The J gene is TRBJ2-7, the V gene TRBV11-2, with TRBD1 as a possible D gene (6 bases). With 6 bases removed from V and 0 bases from J, the gap between germline ends came to 15 bases. The CDR3 extends over 15 amino acids. Germline CDR1 reads SGHAT; CDR2 reads FQNNGV. Written as DNA, the CDR3 is TGTGCCAGCAGTCTCGACAGGCCGAGCTCCTACGAGCAGTACTTC. Its protein product is CASSLDRPSSYEQYF.

This rearrangement joins TRBV30 to TRBJ2-1, with a weak D call TRBD2 (6 bases). In germline, CDR1 is GTSNPN, CDR2 SVGIG (reference sequence). Trimming removed 7 bases from V and 3 bases from J, with 16 bases in between. There are 14 residues in the CDR3. CDR3 amino acids: CASKPGEIYNEQFF. The CDR3 DNA sequence: TGTGCCTCAAAACCGGGGGAAATCTACAATGAGCAGTTCTTC.

The J gene is TRBJ2-3, the V gene TRBV28; 12 positions match TRBD2. The CDR3 extends over 17 amino acids. V shed 0 bases, J shed 0 bases, and the junction held 1 base outside the gene matches. Germline V gene lookup returns CDR1 MDHEN and CDR2 SYDVKM. CDR3: CASSLWGLAGSTDTQYF. The CDR3 nucleotides read TGTGCCAGCAGTTTATGGGGACTAGCGGGTAGCACAGATACGCAGTATTTT. The whole variable domain, filled in from reference TRBV28 and TRBJ2-3, reads DVKVTQSSRYLVKRTGEKVFLECVQDMDHENMFWYRQDPGLGLRLIYFSYDVKMKEKGDIPEGYSVSREKKERFSLILESASTNQTSMYLCASSLWGLAGSTDTQYFGPGTRLTVL.

The chain links TRBV4-3 to TRBJ2-2, with 7 bases that match TRBD1. V shed 0 bases, J shed 4 bases, and the junction held 8 bases outside the gene matches. The CDR3 is 17 residues long. CDR1 and CDR2 (germline): LGHNA, YSLEER. This chain's CDR3 is CASSQDMKGAITGELFF. The DNA of the CDR3 is TGCGCCAGCAGCCAAGATATGAAGGGGGCCATCACCGGGGAGCTGTTTTTT.

Only a few counts were recorded for this clone. V usage is TRBV7-9 and J usage is TRBJ2-7; D might be TRBD2 (5 bases). The CDR3 runs to 11 residues. The ends were cut back, 5 bases at V and 6 bases at J, with 8 bases in the middle. Germline V gene sequence: CDR1 SEHNR, CDR2 FQNEAQ (reference sequence). The DNA of the CDR3 is TGTGCCAGCAGCCGGGGTTCCGAGCAGTACTTC. Protein sequence: CASSRGSEQYF.

The chain employs TRBV18 and TRBJ2-7; possible D gene TRBD2, 6 bases. Between the trimmed V and J ends, which lost 0 bases and 1 base, there was a span of 7 bases. The CDR3 sequence is 14 residues long. Germline assignment: CDR1 KGHSH and CDR2 LQKENI. The CDR3 protein is CASSPPGRSYEQYF. The DNA of the CDR3 is TGTGCCAGCTCACCACCGGGGAGGTCCTACGAGCAGTACTTC.

This rearrangement joins TRBV5-1 to TRBJ1-1; the match to TRBD1 covers 11 bases. Germline V gene data show CDR1 as SGHRS and CDR2 as YFSETQ. With V trimmed by 4 bases and J by 0 bases, 5 bases remained unmatched. The CDR3 is 16 residues long. DNA for the CDR3: TGCGCCAGCAGCATTGGACAGGGGGCTCTGAACACTGAAGCTTTCTTT. It codes for CASSIGQGALNTEAFF.

V usage is TRBV21-1 and J usage is TRBJ2-2. TRBV21-1 is flagged as a pseudogene. This CDR3 comprises 17 residues. The DNA of the CDR3 is TGTGCCAGCAGCAAAGATGTGCCTGGAAAAGAAGCCGGGGAGCTGTTTTTT. Encoded protein: CASSKDVPGKEAGELFF.

This chain joins TRBV4-1 and TRBJ2-2, with 8 nucleotides matching TRBD2. Germline CDR1 and CDR2: MGHRA and YSYEKL. This CDR3 is 18 amino acids long. J gave up 6 bases and V 0 bases, and 12 bases lay outside the gene matches. CDR3 region: CASSQDPGGAPPAGELFF. DNA of the CDR3: TGCGCCAGCAGCCAAGACCCCGGGGGGGCCCCTCCGGCCGGGGAGCTGTTTTTT.

The rearrangement uses TRBV6-1 and TRBJ1-5; D gene ambiguous. Germline V gives CDR1 MNHNS, CDR2 SASEGT. This CDR3 comprises 13 residues. V was trimmed by 2 bases and J by 5 bases, leaving 7 bases between them. CDR3 sequence: CASSESWDQPQHF. The CDR3 bases are TGTGCCAGCAGTGAATCTTGGGATCAGCCCCAGCATTTT.

The chain joins TRBV6-5 to TRBJ2-3; D not certain. This CDR3 spans 16 amino acids. Looked up from germline, CDR1 is MNHEY and CDR2 is SVGAGI. Trimming stripped 0 bases from V and 0 bases from J, with 10 bases between. For the CDR3, the DNA is TGTGCCAGCAGTTACTCTTTCGAGTTTAGCACAGATACGCAGTATTTT. Its protein is CASSYSFEFSTDTQYF.

This chain's CDR3 is CASSPGRRAGNNLAFNNEQFF. DNA of the CDR3: TGCGCCAGCAGCCCCGGCCGTCGAGCGGGAAACAACCTCGCGTTCAACAATGAGCAGTTCTTC. This chain joins TRBV5-1 and TRBJ2-1; 7 bases map to TRBD2. This CDR3 spans 21 amino acids. CDR1 and CDR2 from the germline V gene are SGHRS and YFSETQ. V shed 4 bases and J 5 bases; nucleotides not matched to a gene: 27.

The CDR3 DNA reads as TGTGCCAGCAGCGTGTCACCACCGACTGACAGGGATAACTATGGCTACACCTTC. This codes for CASSVSPPTDRDNYGYTF. The V gene is TRBV7-3, the J gene TRBJ1-2, with 7 bases aligning to TRBD1. V trimming: 5 bases; J trimming: 1 base; junction bases outside the gene matches: 16. Per the germline V gene, CDR1 is SGHTA and CDR2 is FQGTGA. This CDR3 is 18 amino acids long.

The CDR3 protein is CASSLVGGAGDGYTF. For the CDR3, the DNA is TGTGCCAGCAGCTTAGTGGGGGGCGCGGGGGACGGCTACACCTTC. The J gene is TRBJ1-2, the V gene TRBV7-8; perhaps TRBD1 as D (6 bases). The germline gives CDR1 SGHVS, CDR2 FQNEAQ. The CDR3 is 15 amino acids. Trimming cost V 1 base and J 8 bases, with 17 bases left between them.

The chain employs TRBV4-1 and TRBJ2-7; the D gene is possibly TRBD2 (5 bases). Germline CDR1 is MGHRA and CDR2 is YSYEKL. V was shortened by 4 bases and J by 4 bases, with 14 bases between the two germline ends. This CDR3 spans 14 amino acids. The CDR3 loop is CASSPTASGYEQYV. The CDR3 DNA reads as TGCGCCAGCAGCCCCACGGCCTCGGGATACGAGCAGTACGTC.

The chain recombines TRBV9 with TRBJ2-7; D remains ambiguous. Germline CDR1 SGDLS, CDR2 YYNGEE. The CDR3 is 14 amino acids. The V and J ends lost 4 bases and 3 bases respectively, with 14 bases between them. CDR3 protein: CASSRTPAFYEQYF. In nucleotides, the CDR3 is TGTGCCAGCAGCCGAACCCCAGCATTCTACGAGCAGTACTTC.

The chain uses TRBV6-5 and TRBJ2-1, with TRBD1 matching over 9 bases. Germline values: CDR1 MNHEY, CDR2 SVGAGI. The CDR3 is made up of 15 amino acids. V lost 6 bases, J lost 8 bases, and 11 bases stayed unmatched. CDR3 in amino acids: CASSPRTGVFDEQFF. The CDR3 DNA follows: TGTGCCAGCAGCCCCCGGACAGGGGTTTTCGATGAGCAGTTCTTC.

The chain uses TRBV19 and TRBJ2-1, with D possibly TRBD2 on 6 matching bases. V was shortened by 9 bases and J by 2 bases, with 17 bases between the two germline ends. Germline assignment: CDR1 LNHDA and CDR2 SQIVND (reference sequence). This CDR3 has 15 residues. CDR3 in DNA: TGTGCCAGCAGCTCGCTAGCGACTACCTACAATGAGCAGTTCTTC. Translating it yields CASSSLATTYNEQFF.

The rearrangement joins TRBV28 to TRBJ2-7, with 7 bases that match TRBD1. Germline lookup yields CDR1 MDHEN and CDR2 SYDVKM. V was pared by 5 bases and J by 1 base, with 8 bases of the junction left unmatched. This CDR3 spans 15 amino acids. This CDR3 reads CASSTLRTGSYEQYV. The CDR3 bases are TGTGCCAGCAGTACCCTTCGGACAGGATCCTACGAGCAGTACGTC.

This sequence joins TRBV5-1 and TRBJ2-2; perhaps D is TRBD1 or TRBD2 (5 bases each). There are 13 residues in the CDR3. The ends were cut back, 6 bases at V and 7 bases at J, with 13 bases in the middle. Germline CDR1 is SGHRS and CDR2 is YFSETQ. CDR3 sequence (DNA): TGCGCCAGCACGGTGGGGGACCTCGGGGAGCTGTTTTTT. It yields the protein CASTVGDLGELFF.

V usage is TRBV4-2 and J usage is TRBJ2-7, with 10 bases lining up with TRBD2. V shed 4 bases and J 0 bases; nucleotides not matched to a gene: 9. The CDR3 loop spans 17 amino acids. CDR1 is LGHNA, CDR2 YNFKEQ, per germline. CDR3 loop: CASSPPKPSGSSYEQYF. For the CDR3, the DNA is TGTGCCAGCAGCCCTCCAAAGCCTAGCGGGAGCTCCTACGAGCAGTACTTC.

The chain links TRBV10-1 to TRBJ2-5, with 7 bases aligning to TRBD1. Per the germline V gene, CDR1 is WNHNN and CDR2 is SYGVQD (reference sequence). CDR3 size: 13 residues. Trimming removed 4 bases from V and 5 bases from J; junction bases left unmatched: 4. CDR3 nucleotide sequence: TGCGCCAGCAGTGGGGACAGCGACGAGACCCAGTACTTC. Amino acids: CASSGDSDETQYF.